This TCR beta chain was identified during a study of blood T cell repertoires in COVID-19. Cohort placement rested on clinical history that participants reported themselves. Symptom resolution, clearance, or two negative PCRs marked the recovered donors of Cohort 3. Generated by immunoSEQ multiplex PCR, the TCRdb table keeps only in-frame clones and is missing some. In the table there are approximately 200,000 clones, about four fifths of which are singletons. The source material was PBMCs or T cells enriched from blood (not recorded which). The TCR was taken from a man aged 40-49 years who had recovered from COVID-19.

The CDR3 reads CASSPRQGQGFSNSPLHF. CDR3 nucleotide sequence: TGTGCCAGCAGTCCCAGGCAGGGACAGGGGTTTTCTAATTCACCCCTCCACTTT. The chain combines TRBV6-6 with TRBJ1-6; 10 nucleotides align to TRBD1. The CDR3 loop spans 18 amino acids. The germline V gene has CDR1 MNHNY and CDR2 SVGAGI (reference sequence). V was clipped by 5 bases and J by 6 bases; unmatched bases: 13.